A selection of T cell receptor beta chains follows, all from one sample in a study of cytomegalovirus exposure and HLA in healthy donors. Produced via immunoSEQ multiplex PCR; TCRdb's table is partial and in-frame only. The data hold 120,000 or so clones, with roughly 95% observed a single time. The sample was PBMCs. The source of these receptors is a man between 18 and 35 years old in good health and CMV-seronegative. Both conserved end residues are part of each CDR3. The D gene is left open where the match is weak. Expanded clones are given a class, and other clones once, few, many or no size at all.

d_gene	abundance	j_gene	v_gene	CDR3aa	CDR3nt
NA	NA	TRBJ2-1	TRBV29-1	CSASGTSNEQFF	TGCAGCGCCTCCGGGACTTCTAATGAGCAGTTCTTC
TRBD2	NA	TRBJ2-3	TRBV5-1	CASSVSGTSGNRDTQYF	TGCGCCAGCAGCGTCTCCGGGACTAGCGGGAATCGGGATACGCAGTATTTT
NA	NA	TRBJ2-7	TRBV7-2	CASSSIWSPGVSYEQYF	TGTGCCAGCAGCTCCATCTGGTCCCCAGGGGTCTCCTACGAGCAGTACTTC
NA	NA	TRBJ2-7	TRBV19	CASSIDGRSKQYF	TGTGCCAGTAGTATAGATGGGCGATCTAAGCAGTACTTC
TRBD1	once	TRBJ1-5	TRBV27	CASSPVDGTGYQPQHF	TGTGCCAGCAGTCCGGTCGATGGGACAGGATATCAGCCCCAGCATTTT
NA	NA	TRBJ1-2	TRBV7-2	CASSPEGFGGGYTF	TGTGCCAGCAGCCCCGAAGGTTTCGGGGGTGGCTACACCTTC
NA	NA	TRBJ1-3	TRBV5-1	CASTHGSSGNTIYF	TGCGCCAGCACGCACGGGAGCTCTGGAAACACCATATATTTT
NA	NA	TRBJ1-4	TRBV5-1	CASRVRGGEKLFF	TGCGCCAGCCGGGTTCGGGGAGGTGAAAAACTGTTTTTT
TRBD1	NA	TRBJ2-7	TRBV28	CASRGTGVGEQYF	TGTGCCAGCAGGGGGACAGGGGTGGGGGAGCAGTACTTC
NA	NA	TRBJ2-2	TRBV7-3	CASSLMSTGELFF	TGTGCCAGCAGCTTAATGTCTACCGGGGAGCTGTTTTTT
TRBD2	NA	TRBJ2-1	TRBV11-1	CASRDERDRYNEQFF	TGTGCCAGCAGGGACGAGCGGGACCGATACAATGAGCAGTTCTTC
TRBD1	NA	TRBJ1-1	TRBV28	CASSFLWDRDAAAFF	TGTGCCAGCAGTTTCCTTTGGGACAGGGATGCGGCAGCTTTCTTT
TRBD2	NA	TRBJ2-2	TRBV7-2	CASTPGTSGLHANTGELFF	TGTGCCAGCACCCCGGGGACTAGCGGATTACACGCGAACACCGGGGAGCTGTTTTTT
TRBD2	NA	TRBJ2-7	TRBV6-5	CASTRTSGVYEQYF	TGTGCCAGCACCCGTACTAGCGGGGTCTACGAGCAGTACTTC
TRBD1	NA	TRBJ2-7	TRBV7-9	CASSLTGDPNYEQYF	TGTGCCAGCAGCTTAACAGGGGATCCCAACTACGAGCAGTACTTC
NA	NA	TRBJ1-3	TRBV5-4	CASSPSQGPSGNTIYF	TGTGCCAGCAGCCCTTCTCAGGGGCCCTCTGGAAACACCATATATTTT
TRBD2	NA	TRBJ2-1	TRBV6-6	CASSSGSGGFYNEQFF	TGTGCCAGCAGTTCGGGCAGCGGGGGCTTCTACAATGAGCAGTTCTTC
NA	NA	TRBJ2-4	TRBV28	CASRSSQGLAKNIQYF	TGTGCCAGCAGGTCTTCACAGGGTTTGGCCAAAAACATTCAGTACTTC
NA	NA	TRBJ1-1	TRBV28	CASSSKIRTEAFF	TGTGCCAGCAGTTCTAAAATACGCACTGAAGCTTTCTTT
NA	once	TRBJ2-3	TRBV21-1	CASSTSGQGVGTDTQYF	TGTGCCAGCAGCACTAGCGGACAGGGAGTGGGCACAGATACGCAGTATTTT
TRBD2	NA	TRBJ2-5	TRBV28	CASSLGLAGGLETQYF	TGTGCCAGCAGCTTGGGGCTAGCGGGAGGACTAGAGACCCAGTACTTC
TRBD1	NA	TRBJ1-2	TRBV29-1	CSVGGTGGADYGYTF	TGCAGCGTTGGGGGGACAGGGGGCGCGGACTATGGCTACACCTTC
NA	NA	TRBJ1-1	TRBV27	CASSLPSTEAFF	TGTGCCAGCAGTTTACCGAGCACTGAAGCTTTCTTT
TRBD1	NA	TRBJ2-4	TRBV7-9	CASSRDRVDIQYF	TGTGCCAGCAGCAGGGACAGGGTAGACATTCAGTACTTC
NA	NA	TRBJ1-1	TRBV7-2	CASSLQRGNTEAFF	TGTGCCAGCAGCTTACAAAGGGGGAACACTGAAGCTTTCTTT
TRBD2	NA	TRBJ2-3	TRBV15	CATSREAATSGNTDTQYF	TGTGCCACCAGCAGAGAGGCGGCGACTAGCGGGAACACAGATACGCAGTATTTT
TRBD1	NA	TRBJ1-2	TRBV25-1	CASSESPDRVGGYTF	TGTGCCAGCAGTGAATCGCCGGACAGGGTAGGGGGCTACACCTTC
TRBD2	NA	TRBJ2-7	TRBV5-4	CASSYLAGSSYEQYF	TGTGCCAGCAGCTACCTAGCGGGGAGCTCCTACGAGCAGTACTTC
TRBD1	NA	TRBJ1-1	TRBV7-6	CASSLRSGTANTEAFF	TGTGCCAGCAGCTTACGTTCAGGGACAGCGAACACTGAAGCTTTCTTT
NA	NA	TRBJ1-5	TRBV19	CASSIKFRGNQPQHF	TGTGCCAGTAGTATAAAGTTTAGAGGGAATCAGCCCCAGCATTTT
NA	once	TRBJ1-5	TRBV7-2	CASSDSVNQPQHF	TGTGCCAGCTCAGACAGTGTCAATCAGCCCCAGCATTTT
TRBD1	NA	TRBJ2-1	TRBV9	CASSPRGDRGGVNEQFF	TGTGCCAGCAGCCCCCGGGGGGACAGGGGAGGTGTCAATGAGCAGTTCTTC
TRBD2	NA	TRBJ2-5	TRBV2	CASRGRLAGETQYF	TGTGCCAGCAGAGGGCGACTAGCGGGAGAGACCCAGTACTTC
NA	NA	TRBJ2-2	TRBV30	CAWRPPGPRWGNTGELFF	TGTGCCTGGAGACCCCCAGGGCCGCGATGGGGGAACACCGGGGAGCTGTTTTTT
NA	NA	TRBJ2-7	TRBV29-1	CSVGQGGTEQYF	TGCAGCGTTGGTCAGGGAGGAACCGAGCAGTACTTC
NA	once	TRBJ2-6	TRBV5-1	CASSLDPGANVLTF	TGCGCCAGCAGCCTAGACCCTGGGGCCAACGTCCTGACTTTC
NA	NA	TRBJ2-3	TRBV11-3	CASSQADTQYF	TGTGCCAGCAGCCAGGCGGATACGCAGTATTTT
TRBD2	NA	TRBJ2-1	TRBV13	CASSQGLAGFNSEQFF	TGTGCCAGCAGCCAGGGACTAGCGGGATTCAATAGTGAGCAGTTCTTC
TRBD2	NA	TRBJ2-7	TRBV5-4	CASSLGSGSHEQYF	TGTGCCAGCAGCTTGGGGAGCGGGAGCCACGAGCAGTACTTC
NA	NA	TRBJ1-3	TRBV5-4	CASSPDLFGNTIYF	TGTGCCAGCAGCCCTGACTTGTTTGGAAACACCATATATTTT
TRBD2	NA	TRBJ2-5	TRBV11-3	CASSSGTSGGAETQYF	TGTGCCAGCAGCTCTGGGACTAGCGGAGGGGCAGAGACCCAGTACTTC
NA	NA	TRBJ1-2	TRBV27	CASSLYRQSYGYTF	TGTGCCAGCAGTTTATACCGACAGAGCTATGGCTACACCTTC
TRBD1	NA	TRBJ2-2	TRBV2	CASSQFLGGTGHTGELFF	TGTGCCAGCAGCCAATTTTTGGGGGGGACAGGGCATACCGGGGAGCTGTTTTTT
NA	NA	TRBJ2-7	TRBV7-6	CASSLALPFEYEQYF	TGTGCCAGCAGCTTAGCGCTCCCGTTCGAGTACGAGCAGTACTTC
NA	NA	TRBJ2-1	TRBV7-7	CASSPGHGGWEQFF	TGTGCTAGCAGCCCGGGACACGGGGGGTGGGAGCAGTTCTTC
NA	once	TRBJ2-1	TRBV11-3	CASPLGEDEQFF	TGTGCCAGCCCCTTAGGGGAGGATGAGCAGTTCTTC
TRBD2	once	TRBJ2-2	TRBV5-1	CASSLDPGLAPGELFF	TGCGCCAGCAGCTTGGATCCGGGACTAGCGCCCGGGGAGCTGTTTTTT
TRBD2	NA	TRBJ2-1	TRBV6-5	CASTSGPYNEQFF	TGTGCCAGCACTAGCGGGCCCTACAATGAGCAGTTCTTC
TRBD2	once	TRBJ2-7	TRBV30	CAWSGGGGLYEQYF	TGTGCCTGGAGTGGGGGCGGGGGACTCTACGAGCAGTACTTC
NA	NA	TRBJ2-7	TRBV12-5	CASGTGTSPYEQYF	TGTGCTAGTGGCACCGGGACATCTCCCTACGAGCAGTACTTC
TRBD2	NA	TRBJ2-1	TRBV5-1	CASSWEGNYNEQFF	TGCGCCAGCAGCTGGGAGGGTAACTACAATGAGCAGTTCTTC
TRBD1	NA	TRBJ2-3	TRBV30	CAWTRQGADTQYF	TGTGCCTGGACTCGACAGGGGGCAGATACGCAGTATTTT
NA	NA	TRBJ2-5	TRBV19	CASSGPGQGGQETQYF	TGTGCCAGTAGTGGACCTGGACAGGGAGGGCAAGAGACCCAGTACTTC